This passage covers 9 T cell receptor beta chains from one sample sequenced in a study of T cell responses to AZD1222 COVID-19 vaccine. Clones were read by immunoSEQ multiplex PCR, and TCRdb kept only the in-frame ones, dropping some. This sample has under 150,000 clones, with 85% to 95% found just once. The sample in question was peripheral blood, obtained on day 0 of AZD1222 vaccination. The receptors shown here come from an adult in good health.

In regard to this clone: Additional DNA sequences in this sample encode the identical CDR3. V and J are TRBV7-9 and TRBJ2-3; D might be TRBD2 (6 bases). Trimming took off 2 bases at V and 6 bases at J, with 12 bases between the two ends. Germline V gives CDR1 SEHNR, CDR2 FQNEAQ (reference sequence). The CDR3 runs 14 residues. The CDR3 DNA follows: TGTGCCAGCAGCTTAACCGGGGGAGCGGATACGCAGTATTTT. It is translated as CASSLTGGADTQYF.

J is TRBJ1-1 and V is TRBV27; D unresolved. This CDR3 spans 13 amino acids. The V and J ends lost 0 bases and 3 bases respectively, with 5 bases between them. Germline loops: CDR1 MNHEY, CDR2 SMNVEV (reference sequence). The CDR3 region has the DNA TGTGCCAGCAGTTTATCGAGGGACACTGAAGCTTTCTTT. Translation: CASSLSRDTEAFF.

The chain combines TRBV9 with TRBJ1-2, with 8 nucleotides matching TRBD1. Looked up from germline, CDR1 is SGDLS and CDR2 is YYNGEE. This CDR3 spans 15 amino acids. The trim removed 0 bases at V and 4 bases at J, leaving 5 bases unmatched. The CDR3 coding sequence is TGTGCCAGCAGCGTAGGAGGGACAGGCACCTATGGCTACACCTTC. Amino acids: CASSVGGTGTYGYTF.

This clone has just a few counts. The rearrangement joins TRBV29-1 to TRBJ2-7, with 9 bases lining up with TRBD1. CDR1 is SQVTM, CDR2 ANQGSEA, per germline. The trim removed 3 bases at V and 6 bases at J, leaving 9 bases unmatched. The CDR3 consists of 14 residues. CDR3 region: CSVEGGTGYSEQYF. The CDR3 bases are TGCAGCGTTGAGGGGGGGACAGGGTACTCCGAGCAGTACTTC.

As for this clone: The identical CDR3 is also encoded by other nucleotide sequences in the sample. The chain couples TRBV20-1 to TRBJ2-7; 9 bases line up with TRBD2. Germline values: CDR1 DFQATT, CDR2 SNEGSKA (reference sequence). CDR3 length equals 13 residues. The J segment lost 2 bases and the V segment lost 3 bases, leaving 2 bases of the junction unmatched. In DNA form, the CDR3 reads TGCAGTGCTAGTAGCGGGGGTGCCTACGAGCAGTACTTC. It translates to CSASSGGAYEQYF.

The gene calls are TRBV27 and TRBJ1-6; TRBD1 agrees at 7 bases. Germline trimming cut 8 bases from V and 14 bases from J; bases unmatched to any gene: 21. The CDR3 has 16 amino acids. The germline gives CDR1 MNHEY, CDR2 SMNVEV (reference sequence). The CDR3 DNA follows: TGTGCCAGCTTAGGAGGGGGGACAGCCGCCAGTTCTTCCCTCCACTTT. Translated, it gives CASLGGGTAASSSLHF.

Comment on this clone: The sample contains more than one DNA sequence encoding this CDR3. The V and J genes are TRBV7-9 and TRBJ1-3; D gene unclear. The CDR3 runs to 13 residues. V was cut by 4 bases and J by 1 base, with 5 bases left in between. Germline assignment: CDR1 SEHNR and CDR2 FQNEAQ (reference sequence). The CDR3 DNA reads TGTGCCAGCAGCTCGGGGTCTGGAAACACCATATATTTT. Translating it yields CASSSGSGNTIYF.

The gene calls are TRBV6-5 and TRBJ1-1; a possible D gene is TRBD1 (6 bases). This CDR3 comprises 13 residues. Germline V gives CDR1 MNHEY, CDR2 SVGAGI. The V and J ends lost 8 bases and 2 bases respectively, with 12 bases between them. The CDR3, as DNA: TGTGCCAGCTTTCGGGACACCAACACTGAAGCTTTCTTT. Translating gives CASFRDTNTEAFF.

This sequence joins TRBV19 and TRBJ2-2; 7 bases are a match to TRBD2. The CDR3 is made up of 15 amino acids. With 1 base clipped from V and 5 bases from J, the junction kept 4 bases outside the gene matches. Germline V gene data show CDR1 as LNHDA and CDR2 as SQIVND (reference sequence). The CDR3 sequence is CASSIGGGWTGELFF. The CDR3 DNA follows: TGTGCCAGTAGTATAGGCGGGGGATGGACCGGGGAGCTGTTTTTT.